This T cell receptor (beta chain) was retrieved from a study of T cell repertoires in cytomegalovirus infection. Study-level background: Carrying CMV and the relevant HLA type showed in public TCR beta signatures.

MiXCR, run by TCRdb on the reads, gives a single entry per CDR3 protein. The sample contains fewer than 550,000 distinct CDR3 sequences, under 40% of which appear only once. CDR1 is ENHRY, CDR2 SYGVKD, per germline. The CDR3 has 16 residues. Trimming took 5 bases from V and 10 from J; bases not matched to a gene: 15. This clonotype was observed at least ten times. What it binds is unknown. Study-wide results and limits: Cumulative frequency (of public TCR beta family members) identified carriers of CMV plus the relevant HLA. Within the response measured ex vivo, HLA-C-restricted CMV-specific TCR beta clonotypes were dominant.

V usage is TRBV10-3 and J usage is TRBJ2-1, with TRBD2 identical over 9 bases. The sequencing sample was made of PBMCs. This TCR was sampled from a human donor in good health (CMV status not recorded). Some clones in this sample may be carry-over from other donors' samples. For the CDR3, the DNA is TGTGCCATCAGTCGGGGACTAGCCCGCATAGGAGTGGAGCAGTTCTTC. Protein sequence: CAISRGLARIGVEQFF.